This T cell receptor (beta chain) was obtained from a study of blood T cell repertoires in COVID-19. Across the whole study: Researchers got acute and convalescent COVID-19 samples from the United States, Italy and Spain. From T cells, B-cell-depleted T cells, or PBMCs came the material, which was cDNA or gDNA.

Original processing notes: Estimation of nucleated cell counts was performed using reference gene primer amplification. Profiling relied on immunoSEQ multiplex PCR, and the TCRdb table lists in-frame clones only, not all of them. V and J calls and clone size are given by that table; D and trimming were obtained from the DNA. The sample lists about 62,000 clones, roughly 90% occurring once. This clone was observed a handful of times. The receptor was isolated from a woman of 80 years or more with acute or convalescent COVID-19. Sequencing was performed on peripheral blood.

In DNA, the CDR3 is TGCGCCAGCAGCCAAGCGGCTCTTGGACTGGGCGGTGATACGCAGTATTTT. Translating it yields CASSQAALGLGGDTQYF. The chain has TRBV4-3 and TRBJ2-3, with D perhaps TRBD2 (5 bases). The CDR3 runs 17 residues. The germline V gene encodes CDR1 LGHNA and CDR2 YSLEER. Trimming took 1 base from V and 6 from J, leaving 20 bases between them.